These T cell receptor beta chains were read from a single sample in a study of early T cells in non-severe SARS-CoV-2 infection. TCRdb reprocessed the 5' RACE reads with MiXCR, giving one entry per CDR3 protein. The table records 60,000 or so distinct CDR3 sequences, roughly 8.7% of them present only once. The starting material was whole blood, obtained at baseline. The receptor set was obtained from an adult who was a healthcare worker with PCR-confirmed SARS-CoV-2 infection or an uninfected control (not recorded which). CDR3s include the opening cysteine and the closing phenylalanine or tryptophan.

v_gene	CDR3aa
TRBV7-2	CASSLVVTQETQYF
TRBV18	CASSRDMEGSPLHF
TRBV11-2	CASSSFPGRSSYNEQFF
TRBV29-1	CSVVGGGSAFYEQYF
TRBV4-2	CASSQERAKGNIQYF
TRBV10-1	CARQGADGYTF
TRBV5-5	CASSLVPGQGINEQFF
TRBV7-3	CASSSAGGHNSPLHF
TRBV12-3/TRBV12-4	CASSGQVNAEAFF
TRBV5-8	CASPKLRAASYEQYF
TRBV5-1	CASMTSANTGELFF
TRBV7-3	CASSPGTGDGEQFF
TRBV6-6	CASRPPGGRENGELFF
TRBV7-9	CASSLVGLAEVYNEQFF
TRBV6-6	CASSLGGGRPYEQYF
TRBV5-1	CASSPRYGKVYEQFF
TRBV6-6	CASSPRGAATDTQYF
TRBV10-2	CASRDSVTYEQYF
TRBV19	CASTGDEPPFMDTQYF
TRBV5-1	CASSFPVTTGELFF
TRBV20-1	CSAIDDVHIGTQYF
TRBV12-3/TRBV12-4	CAIRAPDSYEQYF
TRBV7-9	CASSYTGADTQYF
TRBV19	CASRKRNLGGFTGELFF
TRBV25-1	CASSEGGIYEQYF
TRBV5-4	CASASVTQGAGANVLTF
TRBV5-5	CASSLDPGPNEKLFF
TRBV5-1	CASAWTGRQETQYF
TRBV5-1	CATRTGTSGHNEQFF
TRBV4-2	CASSQDGLGEGFNEQFF
TRBV2	CASTIVRGVGTGELFF
TRBV5-1	CASSLGGYSNQPQHF
TRBV19	CASSKANGRHSYNEQFF